Sequencing of this TCR beta chain was carried out in a study of blood T cell repertoires in COVID-19. On the study more broadly: The United States, Italy and Spain provided the acute and convalescent COVID-19 samples.

Per germline, CDR1 LGHDT and CDR2 YNNKEL (reference sequence). This CDR3 spans 14 amino acids. J was trimmed by 6 bases and V by 4 bases; bases with no gene match: 3. Original methodology: Quantification of nucleated cells was approximated via reference gene primer amplification. Clones were sequenced by immunoSEQ multiplex PCR, and TCRdb holds only the in-frame ones, with some missing. That table is the source of V, J and clone size, and D and trimming were worked out from the DNA. The sample holds about 220,000 clones; approximately 80% are singletons and the top ten take around 2.4%. The TCR originated in a man aged 40-55 years who had recovered from COVID-19. Sequencing was done on a sample of peripheral blood. The rearrangement links TRBV3-1 (or the pseudogene TRBV3-2) to TRBJ2-2; 9 bases are a match to TRBD2. CDR3 coding DNA: TGTGCCAGCAGCCCTGGACTAGCGCCCGGGGAGCTGTTTTTT. It encodes CASSPGLAPGELFF.